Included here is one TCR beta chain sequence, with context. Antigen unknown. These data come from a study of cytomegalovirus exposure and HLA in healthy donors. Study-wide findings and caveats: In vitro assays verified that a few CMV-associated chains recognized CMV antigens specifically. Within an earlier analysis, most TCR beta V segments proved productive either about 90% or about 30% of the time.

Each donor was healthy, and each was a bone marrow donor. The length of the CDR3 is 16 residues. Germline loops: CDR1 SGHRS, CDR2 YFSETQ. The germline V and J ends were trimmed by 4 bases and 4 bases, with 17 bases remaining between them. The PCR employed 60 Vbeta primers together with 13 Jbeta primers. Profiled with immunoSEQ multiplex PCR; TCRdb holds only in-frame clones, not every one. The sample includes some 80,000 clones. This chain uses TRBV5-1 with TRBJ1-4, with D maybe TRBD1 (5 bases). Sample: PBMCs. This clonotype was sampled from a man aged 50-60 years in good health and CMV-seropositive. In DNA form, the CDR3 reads TGCGCCAGCAGCCCGCGGACTGGGGGGGGTAATGAAAAACTGTTTTTT. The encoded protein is CASSPRTGGGNEKLFF.